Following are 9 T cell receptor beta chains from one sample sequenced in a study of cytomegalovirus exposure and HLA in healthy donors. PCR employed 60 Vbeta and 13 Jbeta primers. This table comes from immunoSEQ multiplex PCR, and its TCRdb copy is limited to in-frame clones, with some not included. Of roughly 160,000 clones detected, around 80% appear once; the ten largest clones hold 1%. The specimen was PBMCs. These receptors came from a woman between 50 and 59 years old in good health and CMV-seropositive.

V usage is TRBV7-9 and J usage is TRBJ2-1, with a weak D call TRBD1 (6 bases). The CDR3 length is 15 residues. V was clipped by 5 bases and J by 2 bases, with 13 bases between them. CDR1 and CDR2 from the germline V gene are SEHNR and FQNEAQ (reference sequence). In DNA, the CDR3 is TGTGCCAGCAGCGGCCTGACAGGCGCCTACAATGAGCAGTTCTTC. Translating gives CASSGLTGAYNEQFF.

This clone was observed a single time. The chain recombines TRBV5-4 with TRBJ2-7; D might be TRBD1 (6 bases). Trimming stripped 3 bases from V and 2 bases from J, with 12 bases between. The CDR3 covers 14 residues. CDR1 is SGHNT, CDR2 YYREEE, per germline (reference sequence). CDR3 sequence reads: CASSSGTQAYEQYF. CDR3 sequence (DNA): TGTGCCAGCAGCTCCGGGACACAAGCCTACGAGCAGTACTTC.

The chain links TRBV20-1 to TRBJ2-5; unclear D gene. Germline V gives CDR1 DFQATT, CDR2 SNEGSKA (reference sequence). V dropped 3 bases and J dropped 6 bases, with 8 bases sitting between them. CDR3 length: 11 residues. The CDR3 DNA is TGCAGTGCTAGCCCGGTGAAGACCCAGTACTTC. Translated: CSASPVKTQYF.

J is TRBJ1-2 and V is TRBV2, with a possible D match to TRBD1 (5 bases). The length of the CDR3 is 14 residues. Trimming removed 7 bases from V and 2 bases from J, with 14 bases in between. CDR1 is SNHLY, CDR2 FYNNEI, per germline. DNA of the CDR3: TGTGCCAGCACCCCGGGGGGAGCGAACTATGGCTACACCTTC. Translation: CASTPGGANYGYTF.

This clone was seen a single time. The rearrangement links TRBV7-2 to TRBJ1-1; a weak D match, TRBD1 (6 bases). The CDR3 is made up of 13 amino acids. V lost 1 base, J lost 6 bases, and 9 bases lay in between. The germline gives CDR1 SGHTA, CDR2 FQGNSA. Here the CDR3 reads CASSLDRVAEAFF. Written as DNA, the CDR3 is TGTGCCAGCAGCTTAGACAGGGTGGCTGAAGCTTTCTTT.

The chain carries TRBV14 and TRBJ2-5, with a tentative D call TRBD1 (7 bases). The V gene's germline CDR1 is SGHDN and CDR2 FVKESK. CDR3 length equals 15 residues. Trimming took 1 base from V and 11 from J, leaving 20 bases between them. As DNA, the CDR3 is TGTGCCAGCAGCCAAGGTTGGGGGGCAGGGGGACAGCAGTACTTC. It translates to CASSQGWGAGGQQYF.

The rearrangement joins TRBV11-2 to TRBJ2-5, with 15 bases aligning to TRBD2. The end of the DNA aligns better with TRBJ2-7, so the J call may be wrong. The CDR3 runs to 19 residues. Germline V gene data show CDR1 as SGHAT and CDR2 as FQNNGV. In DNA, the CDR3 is TGTGCCAGCAGCTTAGTTGAGGGACTAGCGGGGGGTCCCGCGGGCGAGCAGTACTTC. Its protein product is CASSLVEGLAGGPAGEQYF.

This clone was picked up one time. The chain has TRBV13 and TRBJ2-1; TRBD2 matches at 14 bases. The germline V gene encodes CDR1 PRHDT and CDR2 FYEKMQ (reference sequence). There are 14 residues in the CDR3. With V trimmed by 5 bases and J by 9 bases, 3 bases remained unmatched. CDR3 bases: TGTGCCAGCAGCCCCGGACTAGCGGGAGGTGAGCAGTTCTTC. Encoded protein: CASSPGLAGGEQFF.

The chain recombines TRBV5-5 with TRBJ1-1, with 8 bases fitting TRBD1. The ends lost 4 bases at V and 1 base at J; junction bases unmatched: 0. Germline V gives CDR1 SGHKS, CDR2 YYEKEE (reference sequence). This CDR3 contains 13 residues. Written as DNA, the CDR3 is TGTGCCAGCAGCGGACAGGGGAACACTGAAGCTTTCTTT. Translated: CASSGQGNTEAFF. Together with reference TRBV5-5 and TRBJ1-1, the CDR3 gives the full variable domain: DAGVTQSPTHLIKTRGQQVTLRCSPISGHKSVSWYQQVLGQGPQFIFQYYEKEERGRGNFPDRFSARQFPNYSSELNVNALLLGDSALYLCASSGQGNTEAFFGQGTRLTVV.